A single sample is the source of the 18 T cell receptor beta chains below, sequenced in a study of response to subunit inactivated influenza vaccine. TCRdb reprocessed the RT-PCR reads with MiXCR, giving one entry per CDR3 protein. The data contain roughly 160,000 distinct CDR3 sequences, roughly a tenth of them seen just once; the ten biggest clones take up roughly 36%. Sequenced material: CD8+ T cells sorted from PBMCs, taken roughly 24 months after vaccination. These TCRs come from a man aged 50 to 69 who received an inactivated influenza vaccine.

CDR3 DNA sequence: TGCGCCAGCAGCCTTGGGAGTAGGAACGAGCAGTACTTC. Amino acid sequence: CASSLGSRNEQYF. The gene calls are TRBV5-1 and TRBJ2-7; D is perhaps TRBD2 (5 bases). Trimming stripped 4 bases from V and 5 bases from J, with 13 bases between. The CDR3 is 13 amino acids. Germline CDR1 reads SGHRS; CDR2 reads YFSETQ.

V usage is TRBV29-1 and J usage is TRBJ2-2; D remains unclear. This CDR3 comprises 11 residues. Trimming cost V 3 bases and J 8 bases, with 7 bases left between them. From germline, CDR1 is SQVTM and CDR2 ANQGSEA. CDR3 in DNA: TGCAGCGTTGAGATAGTAGGGGAGCTGTTTTTT. It codes for CSVEIVGELFF.

This clonotype has more than one count but fewer than ten. The chain recombines TRBV4-2 with TRBJ2-5; 13 nucleotides agree with TRBD2. Trimming removed 1 base from V and 5 bases from J; junction bases left unmatched: 7. Germline V gene lookup returns CDR1 LGHNA and CDR2 YNFKEQ. CDR3 length equals 17 residues. CDR3 in amino acids: CASSQVWTSGSGETQYF. Written as DNA, the CDR3 is TGTGCCAGCAGCCAAGTCTGGACTAGCGGGAGCGGGGAGACCCAGTACTTC.

This clonotype was seen a handful of times. The chain is built from TRBV28 and TRBJ1-2; D not certain. Trimming cost V 4 bases and J 7 bases, with 13 bases left between them. The CDR3 extends over 13 amino acids. Germline values: CDR1 MDHEN, CDR2 SYDVKM. This chain's CDR3 is CASSSPRARGYTF. The CDR3 nucleotides are TGTGCCAGCAGTTCCCCCCGGGCGCGTGGCTACACCTTC.

This clonotype came up many times. The V gene is TRBV9, the J gene TRBJ2-3, with TRBD2 matching over 8 bases. The ends lost 6 bases at V and 2 bases at J; junction bases unmatched: 8. Germline V gene sequence: CDR1 SGDLS, CDR2 YYNGEE. This CDR3 is 15 amino acids long. The CDR3 here is CASNREGRDTDTQYF. Here the CDR3 DNA reads TGTGCCAGCAACCGGGAGGGCAGGGACACAGATACGCAGTATTTT.

The chain uses TRBV25-1 and TRBJ2-5; D is perhaps TRBD1 (6 bases). Trimming shortened V by 4 bases and J by 4 bases, and 19 bases separated the two germline ends. Germline V gene lookup returns CDR1 MGHDK and CDR2 SYGVNS. This CDR3 region has 16 residues. DNA for the CDR3: TGTGCCAGCAGTGCGGGGTTGGACAGTTGGAGAGAGACCCAGTACTTC. Translated: CASSAGLDSWRETQYF.

There are many counts of this clonotype. The chain employs TRBV6-5 and TRBJ2-1, with TRBD2 as a possible D gene (5 bases). Germline CDR1 reads MNHEY; CDR2 reads SVGAGI. CDR3 length: 14 amino acids. V was pared by 0 bases and J by 7 bases, with 10 bases between. CDR3 nucleotide sequence: TGTGCCAGCAGTTACTCGTGGACGGGGAATGAGCAGTTCTTC. It yields the protein CASSYSWTGNEQFF.

This clonotype has a handful of counts. CDR3 residues: CASSFRSGAGELFF. In nucleotides, the CDR3 is TGTGCCAGCAGCTTTCGCTCGGGAGCCGGGGAGCTGTTTTTT. The genes are TRBV7-9 and TRBJ2-2; tentatively, D is TRBD2 (6 bases). V dropped 3 bases and J dropped 6 bases, with 11 bases sitting between them. Per germline, CDR1 SEHNR and CDR2 FQNEAQ (reference sequence). The CDR3 covers 14 residues. The full variable domain, completed using reference TRBV7-9 and TRBJ2-2, is DTGVSQNPRHKITKRGQNVTFRCDPISEHNRLYWYRQTLGQGPEFLTYFQNEAQLEKSRLLSDRFSAERPKGSFSTLEIQRTEQGDSAMYLCASSFRSGAGELFFGEGSRLTVL.

The chain employs TRBV2 and TRBJ2-7, with D perhaps matching TRBD2 (5 bases). This CDR3 region has 12 residues. Germline CDR1 is SNHLY and CDR2 is FYNNEI. Trimming removed 8 bases from V and 4 bases from J, with 12 bases in between. CDR3 DNA sequence: TGTGCCAGCTTCGGTCCGGGGTACGAGCAGTACTTC. Translated: CASFGPGYEQYF.

V usage is TRBV20-1 and J usage is TRBJ2-5; the D gene is possibly TRBD2 (5 bases). Per germline, CDR1 DFQATT and CDR2 SNEGSKA (reference sequence). The CDR3 loop spans 18 amino acids. The V and J ends lost 0 bases and 0 bases respectively, with 20 bases between them. For the CDR3, the DNA is TGCAGTGCTAGAGATCTTCTTGGGCTAGCTGAGTACCAAGAGACCCAGTACTTC. Translated: CSARDLLGLAEYQETQYF.

This clonotype has ten or more counts. The chain carries TRBV12-3 or TRBV12-4 and TRBJ2-7; D gene ambiguous. The CDR3 length is 14 residues. Trimming took 4 bases from V and 4 from J, leaving 14 bases between them. In nucleotides, the CDR3 is TGTGCCAGCAGTTCCTCGAATTGGGTTTACGAGCAGTACTTC. Encoded protein: CASSSSNWVYEQYF.

This clonotype has at least ten counts. The genes are TRBV7-8 and TRBJ2-7, with a weak D call TRBD2 (5 bases). V lost 3 bases and J 1 base, leaving 13 bases between the germline ends. The CDR3 has 15 residues. Looked up from germline, CDR1 is SGHVS and CDR2 is FQNEAQ. Here the CDR3 reads CASSFGLAESYEQYF. As DNA, the CDR3 is TGTGCCAGCAGCTTCGGCCTAGCAGAGTCCTACGAGCAGTACTTC.

By share, this clonotype ranks as medium-sized. This chain connects TRBV28 to TRBJ2-7; possible D gene TRBD2, 6 bases. In germline, CDR1 is MDHEN, CDR2 SYDVKM. V was clipped by 6 bases and J by 6 bases, with 24 bases between them. This CDR3 contains 16 residues. As DNA, the CDR3 is TGTGCCAGCAGAAATGCGTACGGGACTGACTGGATCGAGCAGTACTTC. Amino acid sequence: CASRNAYGTDWIEQYF. The variable domain in full, with the rest retrieved from reference TRBV28 and TRBJ2-7, is DVKVTQSSRYLVKRTGEKVFLECVQDMDHENMFWYRQDPGLGLRLIYFSYDVKMKEKGDIPEGYSVSREKKERFSLILESASTNQTSMYLCASRNAYGTDWIEQYFGPGTRLTVT.

This clonotype has at least ten counts. The chain couples TRBV20-1 to TRBJ2-7, with D possibly being TRBD1 (6 bases). V shed 5 bases and J shed 1 base, with 15 bases lying between them. The CDR3 totals 14 residues. Germline-derived CDR1 and CDR2 are DFQATT and SNEGSKA (reference sequence). The CDR3 is CSARDRDKSYEQYF. In DNA form, the CDR3 reads TGCAGTGCTCGGGACCGGGACAAGTCCTACGAGCAGTACTTC.

This clonotype occurred many times. This chain uses TRBV20-1 with TRBJ2-1; no clear D gene. CDR3 length: 13 residues. The germline V and J ends were trimmed by 0 bases and 10 bases, with 13 bases remaining between them. Germline CDR1 is DFQATT and CDR2 is SNEGSKA (reference sequence). CDR3 sequence: CSARELGENEQFF. The CDR3 coding sequence is TGCAGTGCTAGAGAGCTCGGAGAGAACGAGCAGTTCTTC.

This clonotype has just a few counts. In DNA, the CDR3 is TGTGCCAGCAGTTTTAGGCAAGCGGGAGTGGGGAACACCGGGGAGCTGTTTTTT. This encodes CASSFRQAGVGNTGELFF. V and J are TRBV27 and TRBJ2-2, with 8 bases fitting TRBD2. Germline loops: CDR1 MNHEY, CDR2 SMNVEV (reference sequence). CDR3 size: 18 residues. The V gene end was trimmed by 3 bases and the J gene end by 1 base; junction bases not matched to a gene: 10.

As to this clonotype: With a much larger clone just one base away, this may be a read error. This chain connects TRBV4-2 to TRBJ2-1; 10 nucleotides line up with TRBD2. This CDR3 region has 16 residues. Germline CDR1 LGHNA, CDR2 YNFKEQ. The CDR3 nucleotides are TGTGCCAGCAGCCAAGATGTAGCGGGAGGTCATAGGGAGCGGTTCTTC. Translated, it gives CASSQDVAGGHRERFF.

This clonotype was seen at least ten times. The rearrangement uses TRBV27 and TRBJ2-1; no definite D call. Germline values: CDR1 MNHEY, CDR2 SMNVEV (reference sequence). The CDR3 has 13 amino acids. The V end was cut by 2 bases, the J end by 4 bases, with 6 bases between. DNA of the CDR3: TGTGCCAGCAGTTTAGCCGAGTACAATGAGCAGTTCTTC. It encodes CASSLAEYNEQFF.